These T cell receptor beta chains were read from a single sample in a study of blood T cells in healthy people across ages. TCRdb passed the 5' RACE reads through MiXCR, listing each CDR3 protein once. The data contain roughly 1.6 million distinct CDR3 sequences, almost 35% of them singletons. Material: blood. Every receptor here comes from a woman aged 25-40 years in good health. Each CDR3 is given with its conserved first and last residue. The D gene is left open where the match is weak. Expanded clones are given a class, and other clones once, few, many or no size at all.

>TRBD2|TRBV2|TRBJ2-3|18|few
CASNLRLAGGGSTDTQYF
TGTGCCAGCAACCTGCGGCTAGCGGGGGGAGGGAGCACAGATACGCAGTATTTT
>TRBD1|TRBV28|TRBJ2-5|15|NA
CASSLVGTDQETQYF
TGTGCCAGCAGTTTAGTCGGGACAGATCAAGAGACCCAGTACTTC
>TRBD2|TRBV14|TRBJ2-1|17|NA
CASSQEWLAGLYNEQFF
TGTGCCAGCAGCCAAGAGTGGCTAGCGGGACTTTACAATGAGCAGTTCTTC
>TRBD1|TRBV5-1|TRBJ1-2|16|many
CASSLLTGTANYGYTF
TGCGCCAGCAGCTTACTAACCGGGACAGCTAACTATGGCTACACCTTC
>TRBD2|TRBV11-2|TRBJ2-3|15|few
CANSLGLAITDTQYF
TGTGCCAACAGCCTCGGACTAGCGATCACAGATACGCAGTATTTT
>NA|TRBV28|TRBJ1-1|15|few
CASSPVIGGNTEAFF
TGTGCCAGCAGTCCCGTGATCGGGGGGAACACTGAAGCTTTCTTT
>NA|TRBV9|TRBJ1-3|13|NA
CASSVWSGNTIYF
TGTGCCAGCAGCGTTTGGTCTGGAAACACCATATATTTT
>TRBD2|TRBV6-1|TRBJ2-5|17|NA
CASSDGTKSGCGETQYF
TGTGCCAGCAGTGATGGGACTAAGTCTGGGTGTGGAGAGACCCAGTACTTC
>NA|TRBV25-1|TRBJ2-5|15|few
CASSESFGSSKTQYF
TGTGCCAGCAGTGAATCCTTCGGGAGCTCGAAGACCCAGTACTTC
>TRBD2|TRBV5-1|TRBJ2-1|16|NA
CASSSGGSGVYVEQFF
TGCGCCAGCAGCTCTGGGGGGAGCGGGGTTTATGTGGAGCAGTTCTTC
>NA|TRBV7-2|TRBJ2-1|13|NA
CASSRGRNNEQFF
TGTGCCAGCAGCCGAGGGAGAAACAATGAGCAGTTCTTC
>NA|TRBV6-1|TRBJ2-1|15|NA
CASTTRRQAWIGQFF
TGTGCCAGCACTACCCGACGGCAGGCGTGGATAGGGCAGTTCTTC
>NA|TRBV7-2|TRBJ1-2|17|NA
CASSPGRGLPFGYGYTF
TGTGCCAGCAGCCCCGGGAGGGGGTTACCTTTCGGCTATGGCTACACCTTC
>NA|TRBV7-2|TRBJ1-4|15|NA
CASSPYGGSTEKLFF
TGTGCCAGCAGCCCCTACGGGGGATCGACCGAAAAACTGTTTTTT
>NA|TRBV7-3|TRBJ1-1|18|NA
CASSLEVGGPGMNTEAFF
TGTGCCAGCAGCTTAGAAGTCGGGGGGCCGGGGATGAACACTGAAGCTTTCTTT
>TRBD2|TRBV7-9|TRBJ2-3|17|NA
CAGQTGLAGGDTDTQYF
TGTGCCGGGCAAACCGGACTAGCGGGAGGGGACACAGATACGCAGTATTTT
>TRBD1|TRBV10-3|TRBJ1-6|13|NA
CAIRPGQGAPLHF
TGTGCCATCAGGCCGGGACAGGGTGCACCCCTCCACTTT
>NA|TRBV5-1|TRBJ2-3|15|NA
CASGAGDTRTDTQYF
TGCGCCAGCGGCGCGGGGGACACTCGCACAGATACGCAGTATTTT
>TRBD2|TRBV13|TRBJ2-2|16|NA
CASRFLSGGNTGELFF
TGTGCCAGCAGGTTCCTTAGCGGGGGGAACACCGGGGAGCTGTTTTTT
>NA|TRBV20-1|TRBJ2-3|15|many
CSAGPRERGTDTQYF
TGCAGTGCTGGGCCTCGCGAGCGGGGCACAGATACGCAGTATTTT
>TRBD1|TRBV30|TRBJ2-7|12|few
CAWRTGSREQYF
TGTGCCTGGAGGACAGGGTCTCGCGAGCAGTACTTC
>TRBD2|TRBV27|TRBJ2-4|15|NA
CASNSSTSVKNIQYF
TGTGCCAGCAATTCATCGACTAGCGTCAAAAACATTCAGTACTTC
>NA|TRBV4-2|TRBJ2-1|16|many
CASSQDQTRTYNEQFF
TGTGCCAGCAGCCAAGATCAGACGAGAACCTACAATGAGCAGTTCTTC
>NA|TRBV7-2|TRBJ2-6|16|many
CASSPPGSTGANVLTF
TGTGCCAGCAGCCCACCGGGGAGCACTGGGGCCAACGTCCTGACTTTC
>NA|TRBV3-1|TRBJ2-7|15|few
CASSQSVYSSYEQYF
TGTGCCAGCAGCCAATCGGTCTACTCCTCCTACGAGCAGTACTTC
>NA|TRBV30|TRBJ2-5|11|NA
CAWGIQETQYF
TGTGCCTGGGGGATACAAGAGACCCAGTACTTC
>NA|TRBV20-1|TRBJ1-6|15|NA
CSAQRRVSYNSPLHF
TGCAGTGCTCAACGACGGGTCTCCTATAATTCACCCCTCCACTTT
>TRBD1|TRBV6-5|TRBJ1-4|15|few
CASSPQTGRNEKLFF
TGTGCCAGCAGCCCCCAGACAGGGCGTAATGAAAAACTGTTTTTT
>NA|TRBV20-1|TRBJ1-1|13|NA
CSANPGLNTEAFF
TGCAGTGCTAACCCGGGTCTGAACACTGAAGCTTTCTTT
>NA|TRBV4-1|TRBJ2-3|14|many
CASSQKLSTDTQYF
TGCGCCAGCAGCCAAAAACTGAGCACAGATACGCAGTATTTT
>NA|TRBV4-1|TRBJ1-1|14|few
CASRLYGENTEAFF
TGCGCCAGCAGGCTTTATGGGGAGAACACTGAAGCTTTCTTT
>NA|TRBV20-1|TRBJ2-4|16|few
CSARDLRGALGDIQYF
TGCAGTGCTAGAGATTTACGGGGGGCTTTGGGAGACATTCAGTACTTC
>NA|TRBV7-9|TRBJ1-2|15|few
CASSPAPVREDGYTF
TGTGCCAGCAGCCCGGCCCCTGTCAGGGAGGACGGCTACACCTTC
>TRBD1|TRBV5-1|TRBJ1-2|13|few
CASSSRQGMGYTF
TGCGCCAGCAGCTCCAGACAGGGGATGGGCTACACCTTC
>NA|TRBV9|TRBJ2-1|17|NA
CASSLTARSGVRNEQFF
TGTGCCAGCAGCCTCACTGCGAGGTCAGGGGTGAGGAATGAGCAGTTCTTC
>TRBD2|TRBV28|TRBJ2-7|17|NA
CASSLGSLAGGVYEQYF
TGTGCCAGCAGTTTAGGATCACTAGCGGGAGGGGTCTACGAGCAGTACTTC
>NA|TRBV10-3|TRBJ2-3|18|once
CAISDKVSSVESADTQYF
TGTGCCATCAGTGATAAGGTGTCTAGCGTAGAGTCGGCAGATACACAGTATTTT
>NA|TRBV5-6|TRBJ2-3|13|NA
CASSKRRTDTQYF
TGTGCCAGCAGCAAGAGACGCACAGATACGCAGTATTTT
>TRBD1|TRBV6-2/TRBV6-3|TRBJ1-5|15|NA
CASRSGTGGNQPQHF
TGTGCCAGCAGATCCGGGACAGGGGGCAATCAGCCCCAGCATTTT
>NA|TRBV7-9|TRBJ2-5|16|few
CASSLELRASKETQYF
TGTGCCAGCAGCTTAGAATTACGGGCCTCCAAAGAGACCCAGTACTTC
>TRBD1|TRBV7-2|TRBJ2-3|14|NA
CASSLDGRTGTQYF
TGTGCCAGCAGCTTAGATGGTCGGACAGGTACGCAGTATTTT